The 27 T cell receptor beta chains presented below share a single source sample, sequenced in a study of blood T cell repertoires in COVID-19. Repertoires were generated with immunoSEQ multiplex PCR, while TCRdb's copy carries only in-frame clones and drops some. The table lists approximately 210,000 clones, 81% of them singletons. Source material: PBMCs or T cells enriched from blood (not recorded which). The receptor source for this set is a woman aged 50 to 65 with acute COVID-19.

This clone was detected once. The sample holds other DNA sequences that translate to the same CDR3. The chain joins TRBV18 to TRBJ1-6; D possibly corresponds to TRBD1 (5 bases). Germline V gives CDR1 KGHSH, CDR2 LQKENI. The V end was cut by 2 bases, the J end by 7 bases, with 6 bases between. This CDR3 comprises 13 residues. This CDR3 reads CASSPDRNSPLHF. The CDR3 DNA reads as TGTGCCAGCTCACCAGACAGAAATTCACCCCTCCACTTT.

This clone was seen ten or more times. The chain recombines TRBV18 with TRBJ1-1; D gene uncertain. The length of the CDR3 is 16 residues. V was cut by 0 bases and J by 3 bases, with 14 bases left in between. Germline CDR1 reads KGHSH; CDR2 reads LQKENI. DNA of the CDR3: TGTGCCAGCTCACCACCGATGGTTGAGTATTACACTGAAGCTTTCTTT. It encodes CASSPPMVEYYTEAFF.

The V and J genes are TRBV28 and TRBJ1-1; tentative D call: TRBD1 (6 bases). Per germline, CDR1 MDHEN and CDR2 SYDVKM. The CDR3 has 17 residues. Trimming stripped 5 bases from V and 5 bases from J, with 24 bases between. This CDR3 is CASSPALGDRWRTEAFF. CDR3 nucleotide sequence: TGTGCCAGCAGTCCCGCACTGGGAGACAGGTGGAGGACTGAAGCTTTCTTT.

The rearrangement links TRBV3-1 (or the pseudogene TRBV3-2) to TRBJ2-7; weak D call: TRBD2 (6 bases). The CDR3 covers 12 residues. Trimming left V 8 bases short and J 2 bases short, with 10 bases between. CDR1 is LGHDT and CDR2 is YNNKEL in the germline V gene (reference sequence). CDR3 region: CASGGGAYEQYF. In DNA form, the CDR3 reads TGTGCCAGCGGGGGAGGAGCCTACGAGCAGTACTTC.

The table lists this clone with a count of one. The chain employs TRBV28 and TRBJ2-3; 9 bases agree with TRBD2. CDR1 and CDR2 from the germline V gene are MDHEN and SYDVKM. CDR3 length equals 17 residues. The V and J ends lost 8 bases and 6 bases, in that order; junction bases with no gene match: 18. CDR3 sequence: CASPPRTSGWFEDTQYF. CDR3 nucleotides: TGTGCCAGCCCACCGCGAACTAGCGGGTGGTTTGAGGATACGCAGTATTTT.

The rearrangement uses TRBV18 and TRBJ2-5; D is undetermined. Between the trimmed V and J ends, which lost 8 bases and 5 bases, there was a span of 9 bases. CDR1 is KGHSH, CDR2 LQKENI, per germline. The CDR3 is 11 residues long. The CDR3 region is CASTKQETQYF. The CDR3 nucleotides read TGTGCCAGCACCAAACAGGAGACCCAGTACTTC.

The sample holds one count of this clone. The chain combines TRBV6-1 with TRBJ1-2; the D is unclear. Germline loops: CDR1 MNHNS, CDR2 SASEGT. Trimming took 2 bases from V and 2 from J, leaving 12 bases between them. This CDR3 comprises 15 residues. CDR3 DNA: TGTGCCAGCAGTGAAAGGCGCGACTTAAACTATGGCTACACCTTC. Encoded protein: CASSERRDLNYGYTF.

The J gene is TRBJ2-7, the V gene TRBV12-3 or TRBV12-4; D not certain. With 3 bases removed from V and 7 bases from J, the gap between germline ends came to 10 bases. The CDR3 spans 12 residues. This CDR3 reads CASSFPPREQYF. The DNA for the CDR3 is TGTGCCAGCAGTTTCCCTCCTCGGGAGCAGTACTTC.

CDR3: CASSLSALDRVLSYEQYF. Written as DNA, the CDR3 is TGTGCCAGCAGTTTATCCGCCCTCGACAGGGTTTTGTCCTACGAGCAGTACTTC. V and J are TRBV27 and TRBJ2-7; 7 nucleotides line up with TRBD1. Germline V CDR1 and CDR2: MNHEY, SMNVEV (reference sequence). The CDR3 totals 18 residues. With 0 bases clipped from V and 1 base from J, the junction kept 12 bases outside the gene matches.

The chain joins TRBV7-2 to TRBJ2-2, with 9 nucleotides matching TRBD2. The CDR3 runs to 17 residues. Per germline, CDR1 SGHTA and CDR2 FQGNSA. Trimming removed 4 bases from V and 4 bases from J; junction bases left unmatched: 10. CDR3: CASSSLAGIPPTGELFF. DNA of the CDR3: TGTGCCAGCAGCTCGCTAGCGGGGATCCCCCCCACCGGGGAGCTGTTTTTT.

This clone has only one observation. This rearrangement joins TRBV4-3 to TRBJ2-1, with 11 bases lining up with TRBD2. V lost 3 bases, J lost 13 bases, and 8 bases stayed unmatched. This CDR3 is built from 14 residues. The germline V gene has CDR1 LGHNA and CDR2 YSLEER. The CDR3 bases are TGCGCCAGCAGCCAGGAGACTAGCGGGATCGCACAGTTCTTC. This codes for CASSQETSGIAQFF.

This chain links TRBV27 with TRBJ2-7; 11 nucleotides agree with TRBD2. V shed 4 bases and J 2 bases; nucleotides not matched to a gene: 13. CDR3 size: 18 residues. Germline CDR1 is MNHEY and CDR2 is SMNVEV (reference sequence). Written as DNA, the CDR3 is TGTGCCAGCAGTTATGCAAAAGGGACTAGCGGCCCAACCTACGAGCAGTACTTC. Its protein product is CASSYAKGTSGPTYEQYF.

This chain connects TRBV11-3 to TRBJ2-7; the match to TRBD1 covers 7 bases. The junction had 6 bases not matched to a gene; V was cut back by 5 bases and J by 5 bases. Per the germline V gene, CDR1 is SGHNT and CDR2 is YENEEA. The CDR3 extends over 13 amino acids. CDR3 region: CASSQLQGNEQYF. The DNA for the CDR3 is TGTGCCAGCAGCCAACTACAGGGGAACGAGCAGTACTTC.

The genes are TRBV6-1 and TRBJ2-7; weak D call: TRBD1 (6 bases). Germline V lookup: CDR1 MNHNS, CDR2 SASEGT. The V and J ends lost 6 bases and 2 bases respectively, with 14 bases between them. CDR3 length: 14 amino acids. CDR3 coding DNA: TGTGCCAGCAGACCGCATGGGGACACCTACGAGCAGTACTTC. Its protein is CASRPHGDTYEQYF.

V usage is TRBV28 and J usage is TRBJ1-2; 7 positions agree with TRBD1. The V and J ends lost 6 bases and 7 bases, in that order; junction bases with no gene match: 17. The CDR3 consists of 16 residues. CDR1 MDHEN and CDR2 SYDVKM come from the germline V gene. DNA of the CDR3: TGTGCCAGCAGCTCTTTCAGACAGGGTGGATTGGGTGGCTACACCTTC. Protein: CASSSFRQGGLGGYTF.

The rearrangement uses TRBV6-2 or TRBV6-3 and TRBJ2-1; 8 bases are a match to TRBD1. V trimming: 6 bases; J trimming: 4 bases; junction bases outside the gene matches: 8. CDR3 length: 15 amino acids. The V gene's germline CDR1 is MNHEY and CDR2 SVGEGT. The CDR3 reads CASSRTGLSYNEQFF. Written as DNA, the CDR3 is TGTGCCAGCAGCCGGACAGGGCTTTCTTACAATGAGCAGTTCTTC.

The V call is TRBV7-9, the J call TRBJ2-7; D perhaps matches TRBD1 (5 bases). The CDR3 is made up of 14 amino acids. Germline loops: CDR1 SEHNR, CDR2 FQNEAQ (reference sequence). V was trimmed by 0 bases and J by 2 bases, leaving 8 bases between them. Here the CDR3 DNA reads TGTGCCAGCAGCTTAGCCCCAGGGCCCTACGAGCAGTACTTC. It yields the protein CASSLAPGPYEQYF.

The rearrangement joins TRBV6-5 to TRBJ2-1, with 14 bases lining up with TRBD2. The ends lost 5 bases at V and 9 bases at J; junction bases unmatched: 6. The CDR3 is 15 residues long. Per germline, CDR1 MNHEY and CDR2 SVGAGI. This chain's CDR3 is CASSPGLAGEGEQFF. The CDR3 DNA follows: TGTGCCAGCAGTCCGGGACTAGCGGGAGAGGGTGAGCAGTTCTTC.

This clone was picked up a small number of times. The chain uses TRBV9 and TRBJ2-3; tentatively, D is TRBD2 (6 bases). The CDR3 has 16 amino acids. Germline V gene data show CDR1 as SGDLS and CDR2 as YYNGEE. Trimming removed 5 bases at V and 2 bases at J, with 18 bases between. Here the CDR3 reads CASSVSGSWDTDTQYF. DNA of the CDR3: TGTGCCAGCAGTGTTTCCGGGAGTTGGGACACAGATACGCAGTATTTT.

This chain uses TRBV7-9 with TRBJ2-2, with 9 positions matching TRBD1. Germline loops: CDR1 SEHNR, CDR2 FQNEAQ (reference sequence). V gave up 5 bases and J gave up 2 bases; unmatched junction bases: 6. This CDR3 has 16 residues. The CDR3 region is CASSQPTGGNTGELFF. CDR3 nucleotides: TGTGCCAGCAGCCAACCGACAGGGGGAAACACCGGGGAGCTGTTTTTT.

This CDR3 reads CASSQDVVFRGQDTQYF. The CDR3 coding sequence is TGTGCCAGCAGCCAAGATGTGGTGTTTAGGGGGCAAGATACGCAGTATTTT. The chain recombines TRBV3-1 (or the pseudogene TRBV3-2) with TRBJ2-3; 7 nucleotides match TRBD1. V dropped 0 bases and J dropped 5; count of bases not matched to a gene: 11. The CDR3 has 17 amino acids. Germline CDR1 LGHDT, CDR2 YNNKEL (reference sequence).

The chain has TRBV18 and TRBJ1-6, with no clear D. The V gene lost 3 bases and the J gene lost 12 bases, with 15 bases spanning the gap. In germline, CDR1 is KGHSH, CDR2 LQKENI. The CDR3 runs 14 residues. In DNA form, the CDR3 reads TGTGCCAGCTCACCCAACAGAGTGGGTCAACCCCTCCACTTT. It yields the protein CASSPNRVGQPLHF.

The chain's CDR3 is CASSPVRSEQFF. For the CDR3, the DNA is TGTGCCAGCAGTCCTGTGAGGAGTGAGCAGTTCTTC. This rearrangement joins TRBV28 to TRBJ2-1; D not certain. There are 12 residues in the CDR3. Trimming removed 5 bases at V and 9 bases at J, with 11 bases between. CDR1 MDHEN and CDR2 SYDVKM come from the germline V gene.

The chain recombines TRBV10-2 with TRBJ2-1; 15 nucleotides align to TRBD2. Germline-derived CDR1 and CDR2 are WSHSY and SAAADI. V dropped 11 bases and J dropped 12; count of bases not matched to a gene: 8. The length of the CDR3 is 13 residues. The CDR3 spells CASGLAGGLGQFF. CDR3 nucleotides: TGCGCCTCCGGACTAGCGGGGGGGCTGGGGCAGTTCTTC.

The chain uses TRBV12-3 or TRBV12-4 and TRBJ1-2; D is uncertain. CDR3 size: 13 residues. Trimming stripped 7 bases from V and 1 base from J, with 10 bases between. CDR3 bases: TGTGCCAGCACACCCGACATTAACTATGGCTACACCTTC. Translation: CASTPDINYGYTF.

The chain joins TRBV7-2 to TRBJ2-6; maybe TRBD1 (5 bases). There are 18 residues in the CDR3. CDR1 and CDR2 from the germline V gene are SGHTA and FQGNSA. The germline V and J ends were trimmed by 2 bases and 0 bases, with 14 bases remaining between them. In DNA, the CDR3 is TGTGCCAGCAGCTTAAATCCCTCGCAGGGCTCTGGGGCCAACGTCCTGACTTTC. This encodes CASSLNPSQGSGANVLTF.

The chain has TRBV28 and TRBJ2-7, with D perhaps matching TRBD1 (6 bases). CDR3 length: 14 residues. CDR1 MDHEN and CDR2 SYDVKM come from the germline V gene. V gave up 8 bases and J gave up 1 base, with 15 bases separating them. The CDR3 spells CASRGTGISYEQYF. DNA of the CDR3: TGTGCCAGCCGCGGAACAGGGATTTCCTACGAGCAGTACTTC.